This TCR beta chain derives from a study of cytomegalovirus exposure and HLA in healthy donors. Whole-study context: Tens of millions of unique TCRs from HLA-typed donors made up an early data release.

As to this clone: The antigen is undetermined.

Trimming at V came to 4 bases and at J to 6 bases, leaving 10 bases not matched to a gene. The CDR3 consists of 15 residues. CDR1 SGHNT and CDR2 YYREEE come from the germline V gene (reference sequence). The PCR employed 60 Vbeta primers together with 13 Jbeta primers. Profiled with immunoSEQ multiplex PCR; TCRdb holds only in-frame clones, not every one. Counted here are 53,000 or so clones, about 69% occurring once; the ten biggest clones make up 6.5% to 8.5%. Findings of the study overall: Diagnosis of cytomegalovirus status made by the classifier reportedly showed high specificity and sensitivity.

The sequenced material came from PBMCs. The chain recombines TRBV5-4 with TRBJ2-1; 7 nucleotides line up with TRBD2. The receptor comes from a man in his thirties or forties in good health and CMV-seropositive. The CDR3 DNA sequence: TGTGCCAGCAGCCCCCCCGGCGCTAGCGGCAATGAGCAGTTCTTC. Translated, it gives CASSPPGASGNEQFF.